The 2 T cell receptor beta chains below were found in one sample sequenced in a study of blood T cells in healthy people across ages. PCR was performed a second time for about 7 to 12 cycles using a sample-barcoded 5' primer and a J-beta primer mix. TCRdb recomputed calls from the 5' RACE reads with MiXCR, one row per CDR3 protein. The top ten clones hold about a sixth of a sample with approximately 800,000 distinct CDR3 sequences, around 45% of them seen once. The sample taken for sequencing was blood. The receptors here all came from a man older than 75 in good health.

The chain joins TRBV7-2 to TRBJ1-1; D is perhaps TRBD1 (5 bases). This CDR3 contains 15 residues. Germline V gene data show CDR1 as SGHTA and CDR2 as FQGNSA. Trimming shortened V by 6 bases and J by 2 bases, and 16 bases separated the two germline ends. The CDR3 sequence: CASSYTGTANTEAFF. The CDR3 coding sequence is TGTGCCAGCAGTTACACCGGGACGGCCAACACTGAAGCTTTCTTT.

This chain links TRBV3-1 with TRBJ2-7; 14 bases are a match to TRBD2. In germline, CDR1 is LGHDT, CDR2 YNNKEL (reference sequence). J lost 6 bases, V lost 4 bases, and 8 bases had no gene match. The CDR3 runs to 16 residues. CDR3: CASSPYGTSGSVEQYF. CDR3 coding DNA: TGTGCCAGCAGCCCTTATGGGACTAGCGGGAGCGTCGAGCAGTACTTC.